A single T cell receptor beta chain is shown here with its context. The sample is drawn from a study of blood T cells in healthy people across ages. Isolation yielded PBMCs, at least 6 million per sample, in every case. CDR1 is SGHTA, CDR2 FQGNSA, per germline. The CDR3 covers 17 residues. V lost 3 bases, J lost 0 bases, and 16 bases lay in between. Primers used in a second PCR of roughly 7 to 12 cycles were a sample-barcoded 5' primer and a J-beta primer mix. TCRdb re-derived calls from the 5' RACE reads in MiXCR, one entry per CDR3 protein. The data hold about 1.1 million distinct CDR3 sequences, with under 40% observed a single time.

This TCR came from a man between 18 and 35 years old in good health. The chain recombines TRBV7-2 with TRBJ2-3, with D unresolved. Sequencing was performed on blood. CDR3 sequence (DNA): TGTGCCAGCAGCTTTTCTGCGGATGAAACTAGCACAGATACGCAGTATTTT. It translates to CASSFSADETSTDTQYF.